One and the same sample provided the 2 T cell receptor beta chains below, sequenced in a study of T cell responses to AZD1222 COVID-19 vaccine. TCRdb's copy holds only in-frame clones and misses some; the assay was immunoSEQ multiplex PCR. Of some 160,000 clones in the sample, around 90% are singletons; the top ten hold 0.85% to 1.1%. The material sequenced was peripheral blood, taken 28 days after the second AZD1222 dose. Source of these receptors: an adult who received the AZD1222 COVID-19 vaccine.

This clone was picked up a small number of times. Here the CDR3 DNA reads TGTGCCAGCAGTCCCCGTGGGGGCTACGAGCAGTACTTC. This translates into CASSPRGGYEQYF. The chain carries TRBV27 and TRBJ2-7; D tentatively reads TRBD1 or TRBD2 (5 bases each). The length of the CDR3 is 13 residues. Trimming stripped 5 bases from V and 3 bases from J, with 11 bases between. The germline V gene encodes CDR1 MNHEY and CDR2 SMNVEV (reference sequence).

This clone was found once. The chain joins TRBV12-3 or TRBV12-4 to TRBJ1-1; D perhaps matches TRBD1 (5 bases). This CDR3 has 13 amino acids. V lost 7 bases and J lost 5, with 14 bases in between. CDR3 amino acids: CASIRVGGTEAFF. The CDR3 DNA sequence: TGTGCCAGCATAAGGGTCGGGGGTACTGAAGCTTTCTTT.